Presented here are 18 T cell receptor beta chains from one specimen sequenced in a study of Ad26.COV2.S vaccination and SARS-CoV-2 variants. TCRdb keeps only in-frame clones here, not all; method: immunoSEQ multiplex PCR. The table shows approximately 480,000 clones, with 87% occurring only once. The treatment: 15 to 20 received Ad26.COV2.S at low or high dose, single or two shots; five or six received placebo; per-sample allocation not given. Repertoires come from day 63 after the first vaccine or placebo injection. Material: peripheral blood, obtained in a trial of Ad26.COV2.S vaccine versus placebo. These receptors were taken from a person between 18 and 59 years old who received the Ad26.COV2.S COVID-19 vaccine or a placebo.

The chain uses TRBV7-2 and TRBJ1-6, with D unresolved. Germline V gene lookup returns CDR1 SGHTA and CDR2 FQGNSA. V lost 4 bases to trimming and J lost 3 bases, with 13 bases between them. This CDR3 is 16 amino acids long. The CDR3 DNA reads TGTGCCAGCAGCTCCCCTTGGGGAAACTATAATTCACCCCTCCACTTT. Residues: CASSSPWGNYNSPLHF.

V gene TRBV28 combines with J gene TRBJ1-2; D is undetermined. Trimming shortened V by 9 bases and J by 3 bases, and 8 bases separated the two germline ends. Germline lookup yields CDR1 MDHEN and CDR2 SYDVKM. CDR3 size: 11 residues. CDR3 sequence reads: CASRTYYGYTF. CDR3 nucleotide sequence: TGTGCCAGTCGGACTTACTATGGCTACACCTTC.

The chain carries TRBV5-5 and TRBJ1-5, with D perhaps matching TRBD1 (6 bases). Per germline, CDR1 SGHKS and CDR2 YYEKEE (reference sequence). This CDR3 is 18 amino acids long. Trimming left V 5 bases short and J 6 bases short, with 27 bases between. This chain's CDR3 is CASSRAPPGGGAGQPQHF. The CDR3 region has the DNA TGTGCCAGCAGTCGAGCCCCCCCTGGGGGGGGCGCGGGTCAGCCCCAGCATTTT.

This chain connects TRBV24-1 to TRBJ2-7; TRBD1 agrees at 9 bases. Germline V gives CDR1 KGHDR, CDR2 SFDVKD. This CDR3 has 16 amino acids. Trimming at V came to 2 bases and at J to 3 bases, leaving 7 bases not matched to a gene. CDR3 nucleotides: TGTGCCACCAGTGATTCCGGGACAGGGACAGGCTACGAGCAGTACTTC. Translated, it gives CATSDSGTGTGYEQYF.

This sequence joins TRBV12-3 or TRBV12-4 and TRBJ1-2; D gene uncertain. V lost 2 bases to trimming and J lost 4 bases, with 2 bases between them. CDR3 length: 11 residues. The CDR3 reads CASSLRYGYTF. The CDR3 nucleotides are TGTGCCAGCAGTTTACGCTATGGCTACACCTTC.

This rearrangement joins TRBV7-2 to TRBJ2-7; a weak D match, TRBD1 (5 bases). Looked up from germline, CDR1 is SGHTA and CDR2 is FQGNSA. V was cut by 5 bases and J by 2 bases, with 25 bases left in between. This CDR3 has 18 amino acids. CDR3 nucleotides: TGTGCCAGCAGCCTGGGTGACCAGGGATCGTTCTTCCCCTACGAGCAGTACTTC. This codes for CASSLGDQGSFFPYEQYF.

CDR3 protein: CASSQFPGQGGTGELFF. The CDR3 DNA is TGCGCCAGCAGCCAATTTCCGGGACAGGGAGGGACCGGGGAGCTGTTTTTT. The V call is TRBV4-3, the J call TRBJ2-2; TRBD1 matches at 9 bases. The CDR3 contains 17 residues. Germline assignment: CDR1 LGHNA and CDR2 YSLEER. J gave up 5 bases and V 2 bases, and 9 bases lay outside the gene matches.

A note on this clone: No conserved phenylalanine or tryptophan ends this CDR3, so it is likely a read error. It is unclear where the CDR3 begins or ends on the DNA, so no DNA is shown, and the CDR3 is as TCRdb lists it. The V and J genes are TRBV28 and TRBJ2-7; the table's D gene call, TRBD1, was not cross checked with the DNA. Inclusive of both ends, the CDR3 amounts to 12 amino acids. Germline CDR1 reads MDHEN; CDR2 reads SYDVKM. CDR3 region: CASSLWGGQSHL.

The V call is TRBV6-5, the J call TRBJ1-4, with D unresolved. The germline V gene encodes CDR1 MNHEY and CDR2 SVGAGI. The CDR3 loop spans 15 amino acids. The ends were cut back, 6 bases at V and 8 bases at J, with 19 bases in the middle. In nucleotides, the CDR3 is TGTGCCAGCAGACGAAGAGGGTTAGGTGGCGAAAAACTGTTTTTT. It translates to CASRRRGLGGEKLFF.

This clone was detected once. The V call is TRBV19, the J call TRBJ1-1; 8 nucleotides agree with TRBD1. There are 16 residues in the CDR3. V was clipped by 3 bases and J by 0 bases; unmatched bases: 6. Per the germline V gene, CDR1 is LNHDA and CDR2 is SQIVND (reference sequence). The CDR3 loop is CASSMTGEGVNTEAFF. CDR3 nucleotides: TGTGCCAGTAGTATGACAGGGGAGGGTGTGAACACTGAAGCTTTCTTT. Drawing the rest from reference TRBV19 and TRBJ1-1, the complete variable domain is DGGITQSPKYLFRKEGQNVTLSCEQNLNHDAMYWYRQDPGQGLRLIYYSQIVNDFQKGDIAEGYSVSREKKESFPLTVTSAQKNPTAFYLCASSMTGEGVNTEAFFGQGTRLTVV.

The V and J genes are TRBV27 and TRBJ1-1; D possibly corresponds to TRBD1 (6 bases). Germline V gene sequence: CDR1 MNHEY, CDR2 SMNVEV (reference sequence). With 5 bases removed from V and 5 bases from J, the gap between germline ends came to 15 bases. CDR3 length equals 14 residues. The CDR3 loop is CASSRDRRATEAFF. The CDR3 region has the DNA TGTGCCAGCAGTCGAGACAGGCGGGCGACTGAAGCTTTCTTT.

V gene TRBV30 combines with J gene TRBJ1-1; 8 nucleotides line up with TRBD1. Trimming at V came to 2 bases and at J to 1 base, leaving 3 bases not matched to a gene. The CDR3 extends over 14 amino acids. CDR1 is GTSNPN and CDR2 is SVGIG in the germline V gene (reference sequence). In DNA, the CDR3 is TGTGCCTGGAGTTGGGACAGGCGGAACACTGAAGCTTTCTTT. Translated, it gives CAWSWDRRNTEAFF.

This chain uses TRBV28 with TRBJ1-2; D gene uncertain. This CDR3 is built from 12 residues. Germline-derived CDR1 and CDR2 are MDHEN and SYDVKM. V dropped 4 bases and J dropped 6 bases, with 9 bases sitting between them. Here the CDR3 DNA reads TGTGCCAGCAGTTCTGCGGCGAATGGCTACACCTTC. Amino acids: CASSSAANGYTF.

The V call is TRBV7-3, the J call TRBJ2-1; a weak D match, TRBD2 (6 bases). The CDR3 is made up of 16 amino acids. CDR1 is SGHTA and CDR2 is FQGTGA in the germline V gene. V was trimmed by 5 bases and J by 0 bases, leaving 14 bases between them. The DNA for the CDR3 is TGTGCCAGCAGCGGAAAAGGGACTTCCTCCTACAATGAGCAGTTCTTC. It specifies CASSGKGTSSYNEQFF. The full variable domain, with the rest looked up from reference TRBV7-3 and TRBJ2-1, is GAGVSQTPSNKVTEKGKYVELRCDPISGHTALYWYRQSLGQGPEFLIYFQGTGAADDSGLPNDRFFAVRPEGSVSTLKIQRTERGDSAVYLCASSGKGTSSYNEQFFGPGTRLTVL.

The chain carries TRBV7-2 and TRBJ2-5, with a tentative D call TRBD1 (5 bases). Germline-derived CDR1 and CDR2 are SGHTA and FQGNSA. The V gene lost 5 bases and the J gene lost 5 bases, with 24 bases spanning the gap. The CDR3 length is 17 residues. This chain's CDR3 is CASSPDRPYTGGETQYF. The CDR3 nucleotides read TGTGCCAGCAGCCCCGACAGACCCTATACGGGTGGGGAGACCCAGTACTTC.

This clone appeared a few times. The CDR3 bases are TGTGCCAGCAGCCCCACGAGGGGGTACAATGAGCAGTTCTTC. This encodes CASSPTRGYNEQFF. V is TRBV7-2 and J is TRBJ2-1, with D maybe TRBD1 (6 bases). V was shortened by 5 bases and J by 4 bases, with 12 bases between the two germline ends. CDR1 SGHTA and CDR2 FQGNSA come from the germline V gene. CDR3 length: 14 residues.

This chain connects TRBV19 to TRBJ2-1; D may be TRBD2 (6 bases). This CDR3 has 15 amino acids. The germline CDR1 and CDR2 sequences are LNHDA and SQIVND (reference sequence). Trimming removed 5 bases at V and 7 bases at J, with 18 bases between. CDR3 nucleotides: TGTGCCAGTAGTGACGGGGGAGGATTTAGTAATGAGCAGTTCTTC. It yields the protein CASSDGGGFSNEQFF.

V is TRBV6-5 and J is TRBJ2-7; D is undetermined. Germline CDR1 MNHEY, CDR2 SVGAGI. V was cut by 11 bases and J by 5 bases, with 16 bases left in between. CDR3 length: 12 amino acids. CDR3 in amino acids: CAGDRGCDEQYF. The CDR3 coding sequence is TGTGCCGGAGACCGAGGATGCGACGAGCAGTACTTC.